The T cell receptor beta chain described here comes from a study of technical replicates of blood from several donors. Clones were sequenced by immunoSEQ multiplex PCR, and TCRdb holds only the in-frame ones, with some missing. The table lists about 79,000 clones, more than 85% of them singletons, with approximately 0.4% in the top ten. Germline trimming cut 3 bases from V and 11 bases from J; bases unmatched to any gene: 6. Germline assignment: CDR1 SGHRS and CDR2 YFSETQ. There are 12 residues in the CDR3. The sequencing input was T cells isolated from PBMCs. This chain links TRBV5-1 with TRBJ1-1, with 8 bases identical to TRBD1. This clonotype was obtained from a human donor in good health. Some clones in this sample may be carry-over from other donors' samples. CDR3 DNA sequence: TGCGCCAGCAGCTCGCAGGGGGCGCCGGCTTTCTTT. Amino acid sequence: CASSSQGAPAFF.